This TCR beta chain comes out of a study of early T cells in non-severe SARS-CoV-2 infection. This clonotype was observed a few times. Its antigen remains unidentified. V was clipped by 2 bases and J by 1 base; unmatched bases: 3. The germline V gene has CDR1 SGDLS and CDR2 YYNGEE. This CDR3 has 14 amino acids. Study observations and caveats: Lookups in VDJdb leaned toward anti-spike CD8 responses and missed private and CD4 specificities.

Attached unique molecular identifiers marked individual cDNA molecules. TCRdb re-called the 5' RACE reads through MiXCR, storing one row per CDR3 protein. The data hold some 82,000 distinct CDR3 sequences, with less than 15% observed a single time. The sequence derives from an adult who was a healthcare worker with PCR-confirmed SARS-CoV-2 infection or an uninfected control (not recorded which). Sequenced material: whole blood, taken at baseline. The gene calls are TRBV9 and TRBJ2-7; 7 nucleotides match TRBD2. The CDR3 DNA follows: TGTGCCAGCAGCGTTGGGGGGGTTTCCTACGAGCAGTACTTC. It is translated as CASSVGGVSYEQYF.